This entry concerns a single T cell receptor (beta chain). What antigen it recognizes has not been identified. No qualities accompany the bases; no much larger clone lies one base away. The entry originates in a study of T cell responses to AZD1222 COVID-19 vaccine (dated by TCRdb to the early 2020s). Regarding the study in general: TCR sequencing was performed for more than 230 trial participants, of whom approximately 200 were given two doses of AZD1222 and around 25 were given two doses of MenACWY control vaccine. Trial participants were enrolled into age subgroups of 18-55, 56-69 and 70-plus years, which contained about 150, 28 and 57 TCR-sequenced participants, respectively. What the research found in general, with its limitations: In the small 56-69-year group, the increase in depth fell short of significance, most likely because of low power. After two AZD1222 doses, both the breadth and the depth of spike-specific TCRs were significantly higher than at day 0 and than in MenACWY recipients. Nearly half of unique spike-specific TCRs reportedly recognized epitopes outside regions mutated in the B.1.351 and B.1.1.7 variants. Only 5 to 7 AZD1222 recipients were SARS-CoV-2 seropositive at baseline, limiting conclusions about previously exposed vaccinees. Because no day 14 peak-response samples were available, the repertoires could be characterized only after the peak T cell response. Most participants were white British and females outnumbered males, and the authors suggested that clonal diversity may have been underestimated. The vaccine-associated CD4 TCRs covered the entire spike protein, and the dominant responses fell in regions 160-218 and 743-854.

The time point label here, explained by the study, means: baseline before first vaccination. Sample treatment or condition, as interpreted from the label and publication: meningococcal conjugate vaccine given as trial control. The vaccinee samples were drawn from two UK trials, COV001 and COV002, one of which was a single-blind randomized controlled phase 2/3 trial testing AZD1222 (ChAdOx1 nCoV-19) in healthy adults. For TCRbeta chain sequencing, PBMC samples were collected from trial participants at day 0 and at day 28 after the second dose. CDR1 and CDR2 are read off the germline V gene as MDHEN and SYDVKM. V is cut by 3 bases and J by 5 bases, and the space between the germline ends is 5 bases. The CDR3 starts with the cysteine, ends with the phenylalanine, and has 12 residues. Solely the CDR3 DNA is kept, with 36 bases framed from the first base. The CDR3 regions of human TCRbeta chains were subjected to immunosequencing. As for the authors' bioinformatics: Repertoire TCRs were matched against a reference library of SARS-CoV-2-specific TCRs generated with the MIRA antigen-specificity platform. Breadth was defined as the fraction of unique TCRs that were SARS-CoV-2-associated. Depth was defined as the fraction of total T cells that were SARS-CoV-2-associated. Using the MIRA data, every spike-specific TCR was mapped to the spike region that the TCR reacted to and assigned to either a CD4 or a CD8 class. Log10-transformed breadth and depth values were compared by one-way ANOVA with Sidak's multiple comparisons tests. TCRdb retrieved this table from immuneACCESS and kept in-frame rearrangements only. Not all clones are present; in checked studies, unresolved V genes account for under half, and no reason is known for the remainder. V and J calls and clone size are given by that table; D and trimming were obtained from the DNA. For this sample the table gives fewer than 55,000 clones, of which under 85% were detected only once. The leading ten clones occupy 20% to 25% of the sample.

Rearrangement joined TRBV28 to TRBJ2-1; the D gene is unclear. The sample here was peripheral blood, taken on day 0 of MenACWY control vaccination. The sequence was collected from an adult in good health. CDR3 protein: CASSFRDNEQFF. The nucleotide sequence is given as TGTGCCAGCAGTTTTCGGGACAATGAGCAGTTCTTC.